The rows below give T cell receptor beta chains drawn from one sample of a study of molecular identifiers for immune sequencing clone quantification. Using its own MiXCR run on the PCR reads, TCRdb lists one record per CDR3 protein. Of 70,000 to 90,000 distinct CDR3 sequences listed, roughly a fifth are singletons. The source material was naive CD8+ T cells from blood, with Jurkat cell RNA spiked in. These receptors originate from a human donor in good health. Some libraries in this study had Jurkat cell RNA spiked in. The CDR3 runs from the conserved cysteine through the conserved F or W. D genes are given only for firm matches. For some rows the clone size is stated as once, few or many, or as a class when expanded; others skip it.

j_gene	v_gene	abundance	d_gene	CDR3nt	CDR3aa
TRBJ2-2	TRBV28	many	NA	TGTGCCAGCAGTTCACCGGGACTGAACACCGGGGAGCTGTTTTTT	CASSSPGLNTGELFF
TRBJ2-7	TRBV5-1	many	TRBD2	TGCGCCAGCAGCCCGACTAGCGGGGGGGCTTTTGAGCAGTACTTC	CASSPTSGGAFEQYF
TRBJ2-3	TRBV5-6	many	NA	TGTGCCAGCAGCTATGAGGTAACAGATACGCAGTATTTT	CASSYEVTDTQYF
TRBJ2-7	TRBV29-1	many	TRBD1	TGCAGCGTTGAAGACAGGGGGCACGAGCAGTACTTC	CSVEDRGHEQYF
TRBJ2-7	TRBV6-2/TRBV6-3	few	NA	TGTGCCAGCAGTTACCCAGGGACAATCTACGAGCAGTACTTC	CASSYPGTIYEQYF
TRBJ2-3	TRBV11-2	few	NA	TGTGCCAGCAGCTCCCTAGGGGCAGGGGGCACAGATACGCAGTATTTT	CASSSLGAGGTDTQYF
TRBJ1-5	TRBV21-1	NA	NA	TGTGCCAGCAGCCCCCAATTGACAGGGAACGATCAGCCCCAGCATTTT	CASSPQLTGNDQPQHF
TRBJ2-3	TRBV6-6	many	TRBD2	TGTGCCAGCAGCGCCAGGACTAGCGGGGGGAGCACAGATACGCAGTATTTT	CASSARTSGGSTDTQYF
TRBJ2-2	TRBV5-7	few	NA	TGTGCCAGCAGCTTCGGACAGAACCACACCGGGGAGCTGTTTTTT	CASSFGQNHTGELFF
TRBJ2-7	TRBV4-3	many	TRBD1	TGCGCCAGCAGCCAAGATTGGGGGACAGGGTACGAGCAGTACTTC	CASSQDWGTGYEQYF
TRBJ1-2	TRBV20-1	few	NA	TGCAGTGCTGATAGGGGTCTTGGCTATGGCTACACCTTC	CSADRGLGYGYTF
TRBJ2-5	TRBV28	many	TRBD2	TGTGCCAGCAGTTCGGGGGTGGGCTCTAGAGCGGGAGCGTTGACCCAGTACTTC	CASSSGVGSRAGALTQYF
TRBJ2-1	TRBV4-3	few	TRBD2	TGCGCCAGCAGCCAAGATTTGACTAGCGGAGCGTACAATGAGCAGTTCTTC	CASSQDLTSGAYNEQFF
TRBJ2-1	TRBV5-6	NA	NA	TGTGCCAGCGGCTTGGGTGGGAAGTTGTACAATGAGCAGTTCTTC	CASGLGGKLYNEQFF
TRBJ2-7	TRBV7-2	NA	TRBD2	TGTGCCAGCAGCCCGACTAGCGGGGGCACCTACGAGCAGCACTTC	CASSPTSGGTYEQHF
TRBJ1-1	TRBV27	NA	NA	TGTGCCAGCAGTTTAAGGGTCAATGGCACTGAAGCTTTCTTT	CASSLRVNGTEAFF
TRBJ2-4	TRBV4-3	many	NA	TGCGCCAGCAGCCAAGGTGGGGGAAACATTCAGTACTTC	CASSQGGGNIQYF
TRBJ2-2	TRBV23-1	few	NA	TGCGCCAGCACCGTGAGGAAACCCCGGAGCACCGGGGAGCTGTTTTTT	CASTVRKPRSTGELFF
TRBJ1-5	TRBV7-8	many	NA	TGTGCCAGCAGCGTTCCAGGGGCTCAGCCCCAGCATTTT	CASSVPGAQPQHF
TRBJ1-5	TRBV6-5	many	NA	TGTGCCAGCAGTTACTCGGCGAATCAGCCCCAGCATTTT	CASSYSANQPQHF
TRBJ2-4	TRBV3-1	few	TRBD2	TGTGCCAGCAGCCAAGAATTAGCTAGCGGGAGGAGGAAAAACATTCAGTACTTC	CASSQELASGRRKNIQYF
TRBJ2-6	TRBV7-9	many	NA	TGTGCCAGCAGCGGTGGATCAGGGGCCAACGTCCTGACTTTC	CASSGGSGANVLTF
TRBJ2-7	TRBV19	many	NA	TGTGCCAGTAGTCCTTCAGGAGGGCTCAGCTCCTACGAGCAGTACTTC	CASSPSGGLSSYEQYF
TRBJ2-7	TRBV20-1	many	NA	TGCAGTGCTAGAGGCACAGGGACCTACGAGCAGTACTTC	CSARGTGTYEQYF
TRBJ1-5	TRBV19	NA	NA	TGTGCCAGTAGTATAGTCAAGGGGGGCAATCAGCCCCAGCATTTT	CASSIVKGGNQPQHF
TRBJ2-7	TRBV4-1	NA	NA	TGCGCCGGCAGCCAAGATCCTACAGGCTCCTACGAGCAGTACTTC	CAGSQDPTGSYEQYF
TRBJ2-7	TRBV29-1	many	TRBD1	TGCAGCGCTACCGGGACAGGGAGCGAGCAGTACTTC	CSATGTGSEQYF
TRBJ2-7	TRBV4-2	many	NA	TGTGCCAGCAGCCAAGATCGTCCCCCGGACGGGACCTCCGAGCAGTACTTC	CASSQDRPPDGTSEQYF
TRBJ2-2	TRBV19	many	NA	TGTGCCAGTACCCCTAGTGGGGGGCCGAACACCGGGGAGCTGTTTTTT	CASTPSGGPNTGELFF
TRBJ2-1	TRBV9	NA	NA	TGTGCCAGCAGCAGCGATAAGCTGGCGGGGAATGAGCAGTTCTTC	CASSSDKLAGNEQFF
TRBJ1-2	TRBV6-2/TRBV6-3	many	NA	TGTGCCAGCAGTTACATCCCGGGAAGCACCTATGGCTACACCTTC	CASSYIPGSTYGYTF